This TCR beta chain stems from a study of blood T cells in healthy people across ages. Study-level findings and limits: Changes in expanded clonotypes were possibly confounded, as the CMV status of donors was unknown. Since the PBMCs were unsorted, naive and antigen-experienced cells could not be conclusively compared.

Regarding this clonotype: Its antigen is as yet unknown.

Next came a second PCR, run for about 6 to 11 cycles, which used a sample-barcoded 5' primer along with a J-beta primer mix. TCRdb recomputed calls from the 5' RACE reads with MiXCR, one row per CDR3 protein. This table has about 1.5 million distinct CDR3 sequences, 35% to 45% appearing once. Ten milliliters was the volume of peripheral blood drawn from each donor. Per germline, CDR1 DFQATT and CDR2 SNEGSKA (reference sequence). With V trimmed by 6 bases and J by 3 bases, 5 bases remained unmatched. The CDR3 has 13 amino acids. This chain connects TRBV20-1 to TRBJ2-5; the match to TRBD2 covers 9 bases. The clonotype was recovered from a young woman in good health. Specimen: blood. CDR3 loop: CSARASGEETQYF. The CDR3 DNA follows: TGCAGTGCCAGGGCTAGCGGGGAAGAGACCCAGTACTTC.